This T cell receptor beta chain originates from a study of cytomegalovirus exposure and HLA in healthy donors. Whole-study results and caveats: Analysis performed later showed TCR beta chains linked to HLA being more clonally expanded than equally common others. Roughly uniform sequencing depth across donors was assumed, possibly incorrectly.

Both 60 Vbeta primers and 13 Jbeta primers went into the PCR. Measured with immunoSEQ multiplex PCR; TCRdb has only the in-frame clones, and not every one. The sample shows some 54,000 clones, approximately 73% of them seen only once. The CDR3 is made up of 19 amino acids. CDR1 SGHRS and CDR2 YFSETQ come from the germline V gene. With 5 bases clipped from V and 7 bases from J, the junction kept 21 bases outside the gene matches. This clone was detected only a few times. The antigen is undetermined. Sequences were obtained from PBMCs. This chain uses TRBV5-1 with TRBJ2-1, with 10 positions matching TRBD2. This TCR was sampled from a man younger than 35 in good health and CMV-seronegative. CDR3 in amino acids: CASRYFEAGGPLRGNEQFF. The DNA for the CDR3 is TGCGCCAGCAGATACTTTGAAGCGGGAGGGCCTCTACGGGGGAATGAGCAGTTCTTC. The full variable domain, completed using reference TRBV5-1 and TRBJ2-1, is KAGVTQTPRYLIKTRGQQVTLSCSPISGHRSVSWYQQTPGQGLQFLFEYFSETQRNKGNFPGRFSGRQFSNSRSEMNVSTLELGDSALYLCASRYFEAGGPLRGNEQFFGPGTRLTVL.